Given below is one T cell receptor beta chain in context. The antigen it recognizes is unknown. Base quality data are lacking; no much larger clone is found one base away. This sample stems from a study of T cells in localized non-small cell lung cancer (dated by TCRdb to 2018 to 2020). In the study overall: T cell repertoires of 236 early-stage NSCLC patients were analyzed, with tumors being compared against uninvolved tumor-adjacent lungs. All 240 or so NSCLC patients in the cohort were treatment-naive and had localized lung tumors that were resected. A mean age of around 66 years was recorded for the NSCLC patients, of whom around 140 were male and 100 to 110 were female. What the research found in general, with its limitations: Of the top 100 tumor clones, a median of roughly 56 were detected in paired uninvolved adjacent lung; 28 were also among that lung's top 100. Because the study design was exploratory, TCR variables were selected using unadjusted p-values without false-discovery rate correction. Because multi-region sequencing of the tumors was not done, intratumor heterogeneity could not be ruled out. The highest T cell clonality was observed in uninvolved tumor-adjacent lung, where clonality exceeded that of tumor, suggesting that antigenic responses were more focused in uninvolved tumor-adjacent lung. Longer overall survival was associated with higher T cell density in blood, whereas shorter survival was associated with higher clonality in adjacent lung.

At diagnosis, tumor, uninvolved tumor-adjacent lung and peripheral blood were collected and then preserved as a mix of FFPE and fresh-frozen material. For TCR repertoire profiling, the blood samples were analyzed as peripheral blood mononuclear cells. TCR beta CDR3 regions were sequenced from DNA using the immunoSEQ Assay. The study's processing was this. T cell density was computed as TCR beta template counts normalized to usable DNA estimated by amplifying housekeeping genes. Using the preseqR package, richness was estimated by extrapolating to 120,000 templates for tissue samples and 400,000 templates for PBMC samples. Clonality was taken to be one minus Pielou's evenness. Differential abundance testing on productive amino-acid clonotypes, with a minimum total count of 5 and an alpha of 0.1, was used to identify tissue-enriched TCRs. The Jaccard Index and the Morisita Overlap Index were used to measure repertoire overlap between compartments. GLIPH clustered TCR beta CDR3s with public tetramer-defined viral CDR3s; viral motifs required at least three viral sequences plus V-gene enrichment. Here the immuneACCESS table is served through TCRdb, limited to in-frame sequences with V and J called. Missing clones are a known gap in these copies; in checked studies unresolved V genes cover under half, and the rest lacks a known reason. V, J and clone size are those of that table, while D and trimming were read from the DNA. The sample yields about 41,000 clones; roughly 86% were counted once. The ten largest clones take up less than 3.5% of the sample.

The clonotype originates from a female donor older than 55 with stage I squamous cell lung carcinoma. The material sequenced was peripheral blood, taken before any cancer treatment.

At the DNA level, the sequence is TGTGCCAGCAGCTTGGACTCTATTAGCACAGATACGCAGTATTTT. The encoded protein is CASSLDSISTDTQYF. Recombination linked TRBV5-4 to TRBJ2-3; the D gene is unclear. Counted from cysteine to phenylalanine, this CDR3 has 15 amino acids. Only the CDR3 DNA is retained, 45 bases long and in frame from the first base. V is pared back by 0 bases and J by 0 bases, with 8 bases lying between the germline termini. From the germline V gene (reference sequence), CDR1 is SGHNT and CDR2 is YYREEE.